This TCR beta chain stems from a study of blood T cells in healthy people across ages. This clonotype has a handful of counts. A second PCR of 7 to 11 cycles used a sample-barcoded 5' primer and a J-beta primer mix. Using its own MiXCR run on the 5' RACE reads, TCRdb lists one record per CDR3 protein. The top ten hold more than 8.5% of the sample, which has some 760,000 distinct CDR3 sequences, 20% to 25% seen once. The ends were cut back, 2 bases at V and 3 bases at J, with 15 bases in the middle. Germline assignment: CDR1 ENHRY and CDR2 SYGVKD. This CDR3 comprises 16 residues. These data also formed part of another study, on T cells of mothers and their children.

This chain connects TRBV10-3 to TRBJ2-3; D gene ambiguous. Sequenced material: blood. This receptor was obtained from a boy younger than 18 in good health. CDR3 coding DNA: TGTGCCATCAGTGAGGCCGTAGCTTTTGTGACAGATACGCAGTATTTT. Protein product: CAISEAVAFVTDTQYF.